Each of the 10 T cell receptor beta chains below was sequenced from the same sample in a study of blood T cell repertoires in COVID-19. Clones were sequenced by immunoSEQ multiplex PCR, and TCRdb holds only the in-frame ones, with some missing. Of 200,000 to 250,000 clones listed, roughly 88% are singletons. Sequencing used PBMCs or T cells enriched from blood (not recorded which). Receptors originate from a middle-aged woman with acute COVID-19.

This chain uses TRBV27 with TRBJ2-6; TRBD1 is a possible D gene (7 bases). CDR3 length equals 17 residues. V lost 5 bases to trimming and J lost 2 bases, with 16 bases between them. Germline V CDR1 and CDR2: MNHEY, SMNVEV (reference sequence). CDR3 sequence reads: CASSPGGPAAGANVLTF. The DNA of the CDR3 is TGTGCCAGCAGTCCAGGGGGGCCCGCGGCTGGGGCCAACGTCCTGACTTTC.

The gene calls are TRBV6-5 and TRBJ1-2; weak D call: TRBD1 (5 bases). The length of the CDR3 is 13 residues. Trimming cost V 5 bases and J 3 bases, with 10 bases left between them. Per germline, CDR1 MNHEY and CDR2 SVGAGI. Here the CDR3 reads CASSLGGDYGYTF. DNA for the CDR3: TGTGCCAGCAGTCTCGGGGGAGACTATGGCTACACCTTC.

The V gene is TRBV6-5, the J gene TRBJ2-5; D unclear. The germline V gene has CDR1 MNHEY and CDR2 SVGAGI. Trimming took off 8 bases at V and 5 bases at J, with 15 bases between the two ends. The CDR3 sequence is 13 residues long. As DNA, the CDR3 is TGTGCCAGCGCAGCAGGTTCGCTGGAGACCCAGTACTTC. This codes for CASAAGSLETQYF.

V usage is TRBV19 and J usage is TRBJ1-2; D is uncertain. The germline V and J ends were trimmed by 1 base and 0 bases, with 6 bases remaining between them. This CDR3 has 14 amino acids. Germline V gene lookup returns CDR1 LNHDA and CDR2 SQIVND (reference sequence). The CDR3 loop reads CASSIGATNYGYTF. The CDR3 DNA follows: TGTGCCAGTAGTATAGGGGCGACTAACTATGGCTACACCTTC.

This clone was found a few times. V gene TRBV3-1 (or the pseudogene TRBV3-2) combines with J gene TRBJ2-1, with 7 bases matching TRBD2. This CDR3 is built from 16 residues. Germline values: CDR1 LGHDT, CDR2 YNNKEL (reference sequence). Trimming removed 3 bases from V and 4 bases from J; junction bases left unmatched: 9. CDR3 region: CASSQSRGGGYNEQFF. In DNA form, the CDR3 reads TGTGCCAGCAGCCAGTCGCGTGGGGGGGGGTACAATGAGCAGTTCTTC.

The chain has TRBV5-5 and TRBJ2-1; possible D gene TRBD1, 5 bases. CDR1 is SGHKS, CDR2 YYEKEE, per germline (reference sequence). The CDR3 sequence is 15 residues long. Trimming removed 5 bases from V and 0 bases from J, with 12 bases in between. CDR3 in amino acids: CASRAHQGSYNEQFF. As DNA, the CDR3 is TGTGCCAGCAGGGCCCATCAGGGCTCCTACAATGAGCAGTTCTTC.

The chain uses TRBV19 and TRBJ2-7; possible D gene TRBD2, 5 bases. The germline V gene has CDR1 LNHDA and CDR2 SQIVND (reference sequence). Between the trimmed V and J ends, which lost 9 bases and 5 bases, there was a span of 8 bases. This CDR3 has 10 amino acids. The CDR3 is CARGGHEQYF. CDR3 DNA sequence: TGTGCCAGAGGAGGCCACGAGCAGTACTTC.

J is TRBJ2-3 and V is TRBV7-2; no definite D call. Deletions cut 4 bases from V and 0 bases from J, with 20 bases between. The CDR3 sequence is 18 residues long. Germline loops: CDR1 SGHTA, CDR2 FQGNSA. The CDR3 nucleotides read TGTGCCAGCAGCTCTCCCCCCCCCAGCAGGTCCAGCACAGATACGCAGTATTTT. It is translated as CASSSPPPSRSSTDTQYF.

The V and J genes are TRBV19 and TRBJ1-2; 9 bases line up with TRBD1. The CDR3 loop spans 14 amino acids. The germline V gene encodes CDR1 LNHDA and CDR2 SQIVND (reference sequence). V lost 6 bases and J lost 2; bases outside the gene matches: 4. The CDR3 loop reads CASRRDRVNYGYTF. The CDR3 nucleotides read TGTGCCAGTAGAAGGGACAGGGTAAACTATGGCTACACCTTC.

This chain links TRBV3-1 (or the pseudogene TRBV3-2) with TRBJ1-2; perhaps TRBD1 as D (6 bases). Germline V gene data show CDR1 as LGHDT and CDR2 as YNNKEL (reference sequence). With 6 bases removed from V and 8 bases from J, the gap between germline ends came to 16 bases. The length of the CDR3 is 13 residues. The CDR3 loop is CASRAGANWGYTF. CDR3 nucleotide sequence: TGTGCCAGCAGGGCAGGGGCGAATTGGGGCTACACCTTC.